A selection of T cell receptor beta chains follows, all from one sample in a study of metastatic and nonmetastatic thyroid tumors. TCRdb reassembled clones from the PCR reads with MiXCR. The repertoire holds 30,000 to 40,000 clones, with roughly a sixth as singletons. The sample taken for sequencing was blood. The origin of the receptors is a male donor with papillary thyroid cancer or a benign thyroid nodule (not recorded which). Some clones in this sample may be carry-over from other donors' samples. Each CDR3 is given with its conserved first and last residue. Each record gives: CDR3 protein, CDR3 DNA, CDR3 length, J gene, clone size, V gene, D gene. A D gene is named only where the DNA matches it firmly. Part of the rows lack a size; the others show once, few, many or a class for expanded clones.

CDR3: CASSDRHSGSSYNEQFF; DNA: TGTGCCAGCAGCGACCGGCACAGCGGGAGCTCCTACAATGAGCAGTTCTTC; length: 17; J: TRBJ2-1; size: many; V: TRBV5-6; D: TRBD2
CDR3: CASRRRDRAYEQYF; DNA: TGTGCCAGCAGACGCCGGGACAGGGCCTACGAGCAGTACTTC; length: 14; J: TRBJ2-7; size: many; V: TRBV11-2; D: TRBD1
CDR3: CASSSSGNRNEQFF; DNA: TGTGCCAGCAGCTCTAGCGGGAATCGCAATGAGCAGTTCTTC; length: 14; J: TRBJ2-1; size: .; V: TRBV9; D: TRBD2
CDR3: CASSASQGTKLFF; DNA: TGTGCCAGCAGTGCCTCACAGGGCACAAAACTGTTTTTT; length: 13; J: TRBJ1-4; size: many; V: TRBV2; D: .
CDR3: CASSFGTGELFF; DNA: TGTGCCAGCAGCTTCGGCACCGGGGAGCTGTTTTTT; length: 12; J: TRBJ2-2; size: few; V: TRBV11-3; D: .
CDR3: CATSDPGVSYNEQFF; DNA: TGTGCCACCAGTGATCCGGGAGTCTCCTACAATGAGCAGTTCTTC; length: 15; J: TRBJ2-1; size: .; V: TRBV24-1; D: .
CDR3: CASSWTGQGGSDTQYF; DNA: TGCGCCAGCAGCTGGACGGGGCAGGGTGGCTCAGATACGCAGTATTTT; length: 16; J: TRBJ2-3; size: many; V: TRBV5-1; D: .
CDR3: CASITTGKAYSEQFF; DNA: TGTGCCAGCATCACCACAGGGAAAGCCTACAGTGAGCAGTTCTTT; length: 15; J: TRBJ2-1; size: few; V: TRBV6-1; D: .
CDR3: CASRQSYSYNEQFF; DNA: TGTGCCAGTAGGCAGAGTTACTCCTACAATGAGCAGTTCTTC; length: 14; J: TRBJ2-1; size: few; V: TRBV19; D: .
CDR3: CASSQVEETSDTGELFF; DNA: TGTGCCAGCAGCCAAGTGGAAGAGACTAGTGACACCGGGGAGCTGTTTTTT; length: 17; J: TRBJ2-2; size: many; V: TRBV4-2; D: .
CDR3: CASSAQADRNQPQHF; DNA: TGTGCCAGCAGCGCTCAGGCCGACAGAAATCAGCCCCAGCATTTT; length: 15; J: TRBJ1-5; size: many; V: TRBV9; D: .
CDR3: CDSSYSTGDGGELFF; DNA: TGTGACAGCAGTTACTCGACAGGGGACGGCGGGGAGCTGTTTTTT; length: 15; J: TRBJ2-2; size: few; V: TRBV6-5; D: TRBD1
CDR3: CASSSTFVGAPSYEQYF; DNA: TGTGCCAGCAGTTCCACCTTCGTGGGGGCCCCCTCCTACGAGCAGTACTTC; length: 17; J: TRBJ2-7; size: many; V: TRBV12-3/TRBV12-4; D: .
CDR3: CANIRVWGAEAFF; DNA: TGCGCCAACATCCGTGTATGGGGGGCTGAAGCTTTCTTT; length: 13; J: TRBJ1-1; size: once; V: TRBV4-3; D: .
CDR3: CASSLALDRGLPSGANVLTF; DNA: TGTGCCAGCAGTTTAGCCCTCGACAGGGGACTTCCCTCTGGGGCCAACGTCCTGACTTTC; length: 20; J: TRBJ2-6; size: many; V: TRBV28; D: TRBD1
CDR3: CASSLGVGLAGGGDTQYF; DNA: TGTGCCAGCAGTTTAGGGGTTGGACTAGCGGGGGGCGGAGATACGCAGTATTTT; length: 18; J: TRBJ2-3; size: .; V: TRBV12-3/TRBV12-4; D: TRBD2
CDR3: CASGNQPQHF; DNA: TGTGCCAGCGGTAATCAGCCCCAGCATTTT; length: 10; J: TRBJ1-5; size: medium-sized; V: TRBV6-1; D: .
CDR3: CASSRAGGRGEKLFF; DNA: TGTGCCAGCAGCCGAGCGGGAGGGCGCGGGGAAAAACTGTTTTTT; length: 15; J: TRBJ1-4; size: .; V: TRBV12-3/TRBV12-4; D: .
CDR3: CSAEAGGDGYTF; DNA: TGCAGTGCTGAAGCAGGGGGGGATGGCTACACCTTC; length: 12; J: TRBJ1-2; size: .; V: TRBV20-1; D: TRBD1
CDR3: CASSQDQDRDYEQYF; DNA: TGTGCCAGCAGCCAAGATCAGGACAGGGACTACGAGCAGTACTTC; length: 15; J: TRBJ2-7; size: many; V: TRBV3-1; D: TRBD1
CDR3: CASSQGQYNEQFF; DNA: TGCGCCAGCAGCCAGGGCCAATACAATGAGCAGTTCTTC; length: 13; J: TRBJ2-1; size: many; V: TRBV4-1; D: .
CDR3: CASGSLPYNEQFF; DNA: TGTGCTAGTGGTTCACTTCCCTACAATGAGCAGTTCTTC; length: 13; J: TRBJ2-1; size: few; V: TRBV12-5; D: .
CDR3: CASSQTGVGYTF; DNA: TGTGCCAGCAGCCAAACAGGGGTCGGCTACACCTTC; length: 12; J: TRBJ1-2; size: many; V: TRBV3-1; D: TRBD1
CDR3: CASSVTGGNTEAFF; DNA: TGTGCCAGCTCTGTAACTGGAGGGAACACTGAAGCTTTCTTT; length: 14; J: TRBJ1-1; size: many; V: TRBV18; D: .
CDR3: CASRRLAGGSIYEQYF; DNA: TGTGCCAGCAGGAGACTAGCGGGGGGGAGCATATACGAGCAGTACTTC; length: 16; J: TRBJ2-7; size: many; V: TRBV2; D: TRBD2
CDR3: CAQGRGPEDEQFF; DNA: TGTGCTCAAGGACGGGGGCCTGAAGATGAGCAGTTCTTC; length: 13; J: TRBJ2-1; size: .; V: TRBV5-4; D: .
CDR3: CASSAGSEANVLTF; DNA: TGTGCCAGCAGTGCGGGCTCTGAGGCCAACGTCCTGACTTTC; length: 14; J: TRBJ2-6; size: many; V: TRBV6-1; D: .
CDR3: CASFFDLYEQYF; DNA: TGTGCCAGCTTCTTCGACCTCTACGAGCAGTACTTC; length: 12; J: TRBJ2-7; size: .; V: TRBV7-9; D: .
CDR3: CASGLEISYNEQFF; DNA: TGTGCCAGCGGACTAGAAATCTCCTACAATGAGCAGTTCTTC; length: 14; J: TRBJ2-1; size: .; V: TRBV12-3/TRBV12-4; D: TRBD2